This T cell receptor (beta chain) was sequenced during a study of cytomegalovirus exposure and HLA in healthy donors. Worth noting for this clone: What it binds is not known.

The table came from immunoSEQ multiplex PCR; TCRdb's copy has only in-frame clones and leaves some out. The sample has under 80,000 clones, about 93% seen once; the top ten hold 2.1%. Study-wide results and limits: In vitro, three CMV-associated chains proved specific for CMV antigens. The listing of roughly 160 TCR beta chains classed them as cytomegalovirus-associated. Most observed TCR sequences were rare, whereas some public TCRs were detected in many donors.

The donors were part of the validation cohort of roughly 110 subjects. That cohort was separate from the first cohort, which comprised 666 subjects. The CDR3 is 17 amino acids. V was pared by 3 bases and J by 7 bases, with 19 bases between. Germline-derived CDR1 and CDR2 are SEHNR and FQNEAQ (reference sequence). The chain links TRBV7-9 to TRBJ1-6, with TRBD1 as a possible D gene (5 bases). Sequencing used PBMCs. The sequence was collected from a woman aged 18-29 years in good health and CMV-seronegative. DNA of the CDR3: TGTGCCAGCAGCTTCGGCCCCCCAGACAGCGAGAATTCACCCCTCCACTTT. Amino acids: CASSFGPPDSENSPLHF. The whole variable domain, remainder taken from reference TRBV7-9 and TRBJ1-6, is DTGVSQNPRHKITKRGQNVTFRCDPISEHNRLYWYRQTLGQGPEFLTYFQNEAQLEKSRLLSDRFSAERPKGSFSTLEIQRTEQGDSAMYLCASSFGPPDSENSPLHFGNGTRLTVT.